The clone carrying this T cell receptor (beta chain) has a count of ten or more. After removal of 1 base from V and 2 bases from J, the junction contained 6 bases not matched to a gene. This CDR3 region has 17 residues. Germline values: CDR1 SGHTA, CDR2 FQGNSA. TCRdb recomputed calls from the 5' RACE reads with MiXCR, one row per CDR3 protein. The sample shows approximately 86,000 distinct CDR3 sequences, 2.5% to 3% of them seen only once. These data belong to a study of neurological immune-mediated disorders. The chain links TRBV7-2 to TRBJ2-3; 10 nucleotides agree with TRBD2. The source material was PBMCs. This receptor was taken from a woman aged 25 to 45 with multiple sclerosis. CDR3 sequence reads: CASSLVFSGGTTDTQYF. The CDR3 DNA follows: TGTGCCAGCAGCTTAGTCTTTAGCGGGGGGACCACAGATACGCAGTATTTT. The whole variable domain, remainder taken from reference TRBV7-2 and TRBJ2-3, is GAGVSQSPSNKVTEKGKDVELRCDPISGHTALYWYRQSLGQGLEFLIYFQGNSAPDKSGLPSDRFSAERTGGSVSTLTIQRTQQEDSAVYLCASSLVFSGGTTDTQYFGPGTRLTVL.